Presented here are 21 T cell receptor beta chains from one specimen sequenced in a study of T-cell reconstitution after alpha-beta-depleted transplantation in children. Unique molecular identifiers featured in how the TCRbeta library was prepared. TCRdb re-called the PCR reads with MiXCR, one entry per CDR3 protein. This table holds approximately 400,000 distinct CDR3 sequences, roughly 11% found once. The input for sequencing was PBMCs from the stem cell graft donor, taken from the stem cell graft. These receptors all stem from a human donor who donated a stem cell graft to a child with acute myeloid leukemia.

This clonotype occurred a few times. The chain carries TRBV20-1 and TRBJ1-1; TRBD1 is a possible D gene (5 bases). Germline V gene lookup returns CDR1 DFQATT and CDR2 SNEGSKA (reference sequence). With 5 bases removed from V and 2 bases from J, the gap between germline ends came to 9 bases. The CDR3 contains 12 residues. Written as DNA, the CDR3 is TGCAGTGCTCCCTGGGACAACACTGAAGCTTTCTTT. It yields the protein CSAPWDNTEAFF.

The chain combines TRBV7-3 with TRBJ2-3; 10 nucleotides match TRBD2. Trimming at V came to 2 bases and at J to 6 bases, leaving 5 bases not matched to a gene. This CDR3 contains 15 residues. CDR1 and CDR2 from the germline V gene are SGHTA and FQGTGA. The CDR3 protein is CASSLASGGGDTQYF. As DNA, the CDR3 is TGTGCCAGCAGCTTAGCTAGCGGGGGAGGGGATACGCAGTATTTT.

The V call is TRBV7-2, the J call TRBJ2-2; no clear D. Trimming pared 5 bases from V and 0 bases from J, leaving 10 bases between. CDR1 is SGHTA, CDR2 FQGNSA, per germline. The CDR3 contains 15 residues. CDR3 nucleotides: TGTGCCAGCAGCACCCGACAACCGAACACCGGGGAGCTGTTTTTT. Protein: CASSTRQPNTGELFF.

This clonotype occurred a few times. The V and J genes are TRBV5-1 and TRBJ2-2; tentative D call: TRBD2 (5 bases). CDR1 and CDR2 from the germline V gene are SGHRS and YFSETQ. The CDR3 loop spans 15 amino acids. Trimming took off 0 bases at V and 7 bases at J, with 13 bases between the two ends. The CDR3 region has the DNA TGCGCCAGCAGCTTGGCAGGCCCTGGGAGCGGGGAGCTGTTTTTT. It specifies CASSLAGPGSGELFF. The variable domain in full, with the rest retrieved from reference TRBV5-1 and TRBJ2-2, is KAGVTQTPRYLIKTRGQQVTLSCSPISGHRSVSWYQQTPGQGLQFLFEYFSETQRNKGNFPGRFSGRQFSNSRSEMNVSTLELGDSALYLCASSLAGPGSGELFFGEGSRLTVL.

V and J are TRBV5-1 and TRBJ2-2, with D uncertain. Looked up from germline, CDR1 is SGHRS and CDR2 is YFSETQ. Trimming took off 1 base at V and 2 bases at J, with 9 bases between the two ends. CDR3 size: 15 residues. This CDR3 reads CASSLMQANTGELFF. CDR3 DNA sequence: TGCGCCAGCAGCTTGATGCAGGCCAACACCGGGGAGCTGTTTTTT.

This clonotype was seen more than once but under ten times. The rearrangement links TRBV5-5 to TRBJ1-5, with 8 bases that match TRBD1. Germline trimming cut 3 bases from V and 4 bases from J; bases unmatched to any gene: 3. The CDR3 is 14 amino acids. Germline assignment: CDR1 SGHKS and CDR2 YYEKEE (reference sequence). CDR3 sequence (DNA): TGTGCCAGCAGCTGGACAGGGAGAAATCAGCCCCAGCATTTT. It codes for CASSWTGRNQPQHF.

This clonotype has at least ten counts. The chain has TRBV9 and TRBJ2-2, with a tentative D call TRBD1 (5 bases). Trimming removed 4 bases from V and 3 bases from J, with 7 bases in between. Germline CDR1 SGDLS, CDR2 YYNGEE. The CDR3 is 13 residues long. The CDR3 nucleotides are TGTGCCAGCAGCAAGACAGACACCGGGGAGCTGTTTTTT. The encoded protein is CASSKTDTGELFF.

This clonotype was detected only a few times. This sequence joins TRBV5-6 and TRBJ2-1, with 12 bases that match TRBD2. CDR1 is SGHDT and CDR2 is YYEEEE in the germline V gene. CDR3 size: 16 residues. After removal of 4 bases from V and 2 bases from J, the junction contained 4 bases not matched to a gene. The CDR3 DNA reads TGTGCCAGCAGCCCACTAGCGGGGGGAGCCTACAATGAGCAGTTCTTC. It translates to CASSPLAGGAYNEQFF.

V is TRBV20-1 and J is TRBJ2-1; 7 nucleotides align to TRBD2. V gave up 5 bases and J gave up 0 bases; unmatched junction bases: 7. Per the germline V gene, CDR1 is DFQATT and CDR2 is SNEGSKA (reference sequence). The CDR3 is 15 amino acids. The CDR3 DNA is TGCAGTGCTCCCCGACTAGCCTCCTCCTACAATGAGCAGTTCTTC. Its translation: CSAPRLASSYNEQFF.

This clonotype was picked up many times. The chain is built from TRBV7-9 and TRBJ2-1, with D unresolved. The CDR3 sequence is 11 residues long. V was trimmed by 3 bases and J by 9 bases, leaving 6 bases between them. CDR1 SEHNR and CDR2 FQNEAQ come from the germline V gene (reference sequence). The CDR3 sequence is CASSFEAEQFF. CDR3 bases: TGTGCCAGCAGCTTTGAAGCTGAGCAGTTCTTC.

The J gene is TRBJ2-5, the V gene TRBV18; D is unresolved. The CDR3 is 12 amino acids. CDR1 is KGHSH, CDR2 LQKENI, per germline. Between the trimmed V and J ends, which lost 5 bases and 9 bases, there was a span of 13 bases. The CDR3 is CASSGIYEAQYF. In DNA, the CDR3 is TGTGCCAGCTCAGGGATCTACGAGGCCCAGTACTTC.

This clonotype has a handful of counts. The chain employs TRBV7-8 and TRBJ2-1; D unclear. The CDR3 has 13 residues. The ends were cut back, 5 bases at V and 5 bases at J, with 10 bases in the middle. Germline V gene sequence: CDR1 SGHVS, CDR2 FQNEAQ. CDR3 region: CASSLRINNEQFF. The CDR3 DNA reads TGTGCCAGCAGCCTCCGGATAAACAATGAGCAGTTCTTC.

The genes are TRBV12-3 or TRBV12-4 and TRBJ1-1; D gene unclear. The CDR3 length is 15 residues. V lost 2 bases to trimming and J lost 1 base, with 11 bases between them. CDR3 DNA: TGTGCCAGCAGTTTACGGCCAGTGTCGAACACTGAAGCTTTCTTT. This encodes CASSLRPVSNTEAFF.

The genes are TRBV20-1 and TRBJ2-1; 13 bases agree with TRBD2. V trimming: 3 bases; J trimming: 6 bases; junction bases outside the gene matches: 2. Germline lookup yields CDR1 DFQATT and CDR2 SNEGSKA (reference sequence). The CDR3 covers 14 residues. DNA for the CDR3: TGCAGTGCTAGGGGACTAGCGGGGAGCAATGAGCAGTTCTTC. Encoded protein: CSARGLAGSNEQFF.

There are a few counts of this clonotype. The J gene is TRBJ2-3, the V gene TRBV20-1; no clear D gene. V lost 2 bases, J lost 2 bases, and 5 bases lay in between. In germline, CDR1 is DFQATT, CDR2 SNEGSKA (reference sequence). This CDR3 is 12 amino acids long. The DNA of the CDR3 is TGCAGTGCTAGACCCACCACAGATACGCAGTATTTT. Amino acid sequence: CSARPTTDTQYF.

The sample holds many counts of this clonotype. The chain couples TRBV15 to TRBJ2-2, with D possibly being TRBD1 or TRBD2 (6 bases each). The CDR3 has 16 amino acids. Deletions cut 8 bases from V and 0 bases from J, with 16 bases between. Germline V gene data show CDR1 as LNHNV and CDR2 as YYDKDF (reference sequence). The CDR3 coding sequence is TGTGCCACCTACCCGGCGGGACACTCGAACACCGGGGAGCTGTTTTTT. Amino acids: CATYPAGHSNTGELFF. The variable domain in full, completed from reference TRBV15 and TRBJ2-2, reads DAMVIQNPRYQVTQFGKPVTLSCSQTLNHNVMYWYQQKSSQAPKLLFHYYDKDFNNEADTPDNFQSRRPNTSFCFLDIRSPGLGDTAMYLCATYPAGHSNTGELFFGEGSRLTVL.

The rearrangement uses TRBV6-5 and TRBJ2-1, with 7 nucleotides matching TRBD2. The CDR3 has 15 amino acids. Per the germline V gene, CDR1 is MNHEY and CDR2 is SVGAGI. V trimming: 5 bases; J trimming: 5 bases; junction bases outside the gene matches: 9. CDR3 amino acids: CASSIPGLNNNEQFF. CDR3 nucleotide sequence: TGTGCCAGCAGTATACCGGGACTAAATAACAATGAGCAGTTCTTC.

This sequence joins TRBV6-1 and TRBJ2-3; D ambiguous. From germline, CDR1 is MNHNS and CDR2 SASEGT. Between the trimmed V and J ends, which lost 3 bases and 0 bases, there was a span of 13 bases. CDR3 size: 16 residues. CDR3 sequence reads: CASSELANPSTDTQYF. The CDR3 DNA follows: TGTGCCAGCAGTGAGTTGGCGAACCCTAGCACAGATACGCAGTATTTT.

Concerning this clonotype: A read error may produce the germline difference seen at one junction end. This sequence joins TRBV12-3 or TRBV12-4 and TRBJ1-2; tentative D call: TRBD1 (5 bases). The CDR3 extends over 13 amino acids. The CDR3 protein is CTSSFGGYDGYTF. The CDR3 DNA sequence: TGTACCAGCAGTTTTGGGGGTTACGATGGCTACACCTTC.

This clonotype was counted at least ten times. The CDR3 reads CSASPGRYNEQFF. CDR3 DNA sequence: TGCAGTGCTAGCCCGGGACGATACAATGAGCAGTTCTTC. V is TRBV20-1 and J is TRBJ2-1; D may be TRBD1 or TRBD2 (5 bases each). V was clipped by 3 bases and J by 4 bases, with 10 bases between them. In germline, CDR1 is DFQATT, CDR2 SNEGSKA (reference sequence). This CDR3 has 13 amino acids.

Many counts were recorded for this clonotype. The chain has TRBV6-5 and TRBJ1-5; maybe TRBD1 (6 bases). V lost 2 bases to trimming and J lost 1 base, with 9 bases between them. This CDR3 region has 15 residues. The germline V gene has CDR1 MNHEY and CDR2 SVGAGI. CDR3 residues: CASSYMGASNQPQHF. The CDR3 nucleotides read TGTGCCAGCAGTTACATGGGGGCAAGCAATCAGCCCCAGCATTTT.